These 26 T cell receptor beta chains came from one sample sequenced in a study of graft-versus-host responses after intestinal transplantation. Sequenced by immunoSEQ multiplex PCR; TCRdb stores in-frame clones only, minus some. Among approximately 40,000 clones listed, about 90% were seen once. This material consisted of PBMCs, taken about 330 days after intestinal transplant. These receptors were obtained from a human patient who received an intestinal transplant, so some T cells may come from the graft donor.

Remarks on this clone: This same CDR3 is encoded by further DNA sequences in the sample. The chain joins TRBV10-3 to TRBJ2-2; 8 nucleotides match TRBD1. Looked up from germline, CDR1 is ENHRY and CDR2 is SYGVKD. V gave up 6 bases and J gave up 6 bases; unmatched junction bases: 9. The CDR3 sequence is 15 residues long. The chain's CDR3 is CAIRGETGAAGELFF. CDR3 in DNA: TGTGCCATCAGGGGAGAGACAGGGGCTGCCGGGGAGCTGTTTTTT.

The V gene is TRBV9, the J gene TRBJ1-6; the D is unclear. In germline, CDR1 is SGDLS, CDR2 YYNGEE. V was pared by 1 base and J by 8 bases, with 10 bases between. The CDR3 is 14 residues long. The CDR3 reads CASSVRIGDSPLHF. As DNA, the CDR3 is TGTGCCAGCAGCGTAAGGATCGGGGATTCACCCCTCCACTTT.

The rearrangement uses TRBV28 and TRBJ2-4; D perhaps matches TRBD1 (6 bases). With 4 bases removed from V and 15 bases from J, the gap between germline ends came to 16 bases. This CDR3 region has 12 residues. CDR1 MDHEN and CDR2 SYDVKM come from the germline V gene. The CDR3 reads CASSSGGRRGYF. The CDR3 DNA reads as TGTGCCAGCAGTTCTGGGGGCCGCCGTGGGTACTTC.

The rearrangement links TRBV2 to TRBJ1-4; D perhaps matches TRBD1 (5 bases). This CDR3 has 14 residues. V was trimmed by 6 bases and J by 1 base, leaving 9 bases between them. The germline V gene has CDR1 SNHLY and CDR2 FYNNEI. The CDR3 coding sequence is TGTGCCAGCAGACAGGACCTAACTAATGAAAAACTGTTTTTT. Its protein product is CASRQDLTNEKLFF.

The chain carries TRBV4-1 and TRBJ2-1; TRBD2 agrees at 10 bases. The V and J ends lost 3 bases and 8 bases, in that order; junction bases with no gene match: 7. The CDR3 has 15 residues. From germline, CDR1 is MGHRA and CDR2 YSYEKL. The CDR3 bases are TGCGCCAGCAGCCATCTAGCGGGAGAACGTGATGAGCAGTTCTTC. Encoded protein: CASSHLAGERDEQFF.

This chain connects TRBV13 to TRBJ2-7, with 7 bases aligning to TRBD1. In germline, CDR1 is PRHDT, CDR2 FYEKMQ (reference sequence). This CDR3 is built from 15 residues. Trimming cost V 5 bases and J 1 base; bases outside gene matches: 8. CDR3: CASSSRDRVSYEQYF. The CDR3 DNA reads TGTGCCAGCAGCAGCCGAGACAGGGTGTCCTACGAGCAGTACTTC. The variable domain in full, with the rest retrieved from reference TRBV13 and TRBJ2-7, is AAGVIQSPRHLIKEKRETATLKCYPIPRHDTVYWYQQGPGQDPQFLISFYEKMQSDKGSIPDRFSAQQFSDYHSELNMSSLELGDSALYFCASSSRDRVSYEQYFGPGTRLTVT.

The chain has TRBV7-9 and TRBJ2-7; 7 positions agree with TRBD1. With V trimmed by 2 bases and J by 4 bases, 5 bases remained unmatched. This CDR3 has 14 residues. Germline lookup yields CDR1 SEHNR and CDR2 FQNEAQ (reference sequence). The CDR3 is CASSLLNRGYEQYF. The CDR3 bases are TGTGCCAGCAGCTTACTGAACAGGGGTTACGAGCAGTACTTC. The variable domain in full, with the rest retrieved from reference TRBV7-9 and TRBJ2-7, is DTGVSQNPRHKITKRGQNVTFRCDPISEHNRLYWYRQTLGQGPEFLTYFQNEAQLEKSRLLSDRFSAERPKGSFSTLEIQRTEQGDSAMYLCASSLLNRGYEQYFGPGTRLTVT.

The V call is TRBV4-1, the J call TRBJ2-1, with a tentative D call TRBD1 (5 bases). CDR1 is MGHRA and CDR2 is YSYEKL in the germline V gene. Trimming took off 1 base at V and 5 bases at J, with 18 bases between the two ends. CDR3 length: 17 amino acids. CDR3 nucleotide sequence: TGCGCCAGCAGCCAAGTATCAGGGTTCAAGGTCGACAATGAGCAGTTCTTC. Its translation: CASSQVSGFKVDNEQFF.

About this clone: This specimen includes other DNA sequences encoding the same CDR3. The chain is built from TRBV5-1 and TRBJ2-1; perhaps TRBD2 as D (6 bases). V lost 5 bases to trimming and J lost 7 bases, with 19 bases between them. The V gene's germline CDR1 is SGHRS and CDR2 YFSETQ. This CDR3 has 15 amino acids. CDR3 residues: CASSLLAGRGNEQFF. DNA for the CDR3: TGCGCCAGCAGTCTACTGGCGGGAAGGGGAAATGAGCAGTTCTTC.

The rearrangement links TRBV9 to TRBJ2-5; D could derive from TRBD1 or TRBD2 (5 bases each). Trimming took 3 bases from V and 3 from J, leaving 12 bases between them. Looked up from germline, CDR1 is SGDLS and CDR2 is YYNGEE. The CDR3 runs 14 residues. CDR3 in amino acids: CASSDGAREETQYF. The CDR3 DNA follows: TGTGCCAGCAGCGACGGGGCGCGAGAAGAGACCCAGTACTTC.

The V gene is TRBV10-3, the J gene TRBJ2-3; possibly TRBD1 for D (5 bases). This CDR3 is 14 amino acids long. CDR1 and CDR2 from the germline V gene are ENHRY and SYGVKD. Trimming removed 4 bases from V and 3 bases from J, with 11 bases in between. The CDR3 sequence is CAISVVQGTDTQYF. CDR3 nucleotide sequence: TGTGCCATCAGTGTGGTGCAGGGAACAGATACGCAGTATTTT.

This chain's CDR3 is CASSLRQERKLFF. The CDR3 bases are TGTGCCAGCAGTCTAAGACAGGAGCGAAAACTGTTTTTT. The rearrangement links TRBV7-2 to TRBJ1-4; tentative D call: TRBD1 (6 bases). The CDR3 is 13 residues long. Germline lookup yields CDR1 SGHTA and CDR2 FQGNSA. V lost 6 bases and J lost 10, with 15 bases in between.

This rearrangement joins TRBV2 to TRBJ2-3; TRBD2 matches at 8 bases. Germline trimming cut 3 bases from V and 4 bases from J; bases unmatched to any gene: 6. This CDR3 comprises 15 residues. From germline, CDR1 is SNHLY and CDR2 FYNNEI. DNA of the CDR3: TGTGCCAGCAGTGAGGGACTAGGGGTGGCAGATACGCAGTATTTT. This codes for CASSEGLGVADTQYF. The full variable domain, in which reference TRBV2 and TRBJ2-3 provide the parts outside the CDR3, is EPEVTQTPSHQVTQMGQEVILRCVPISNHLYFYWYRQILGQKVEFLVSFYNNEISEKSEIFDDQFSVERPDGSNFTLKIRSTKLEDSAMYFCASSEGLGVADTQYFGPGTRLTVL.

The chain couples TRBV9 to TRBJ2-7, with TRBD2 matching 9 bases. V gave up 3 bases and J gave up 4 bases; unmatched junction bases: 5. Germline V lookup: CDR1 SGDLS, CDR2 YYNGEE. There are 14 residues in the CDR3. CDR3 nucleotide sequence: TGTGCCAGCAGCGGACTAGCGGCGACTTACGAGCAGTACTTC. This codes for CASSGLAATYEQYF.

This clone appeared a single time. The chain couples TRBV12-5 to TRBJ2-7; TRBD1 might be the D (5 bases). The CDR3 sequence is 14 residues long. Trimming removed 6 bases from V and 2 bases from J, with 14 bases in between. Germline CDR1 and CDR2: LGHNT and FRNRAP. CDR3 region: CASGIPTETYEQYF. As DNA, the CDR3 is TGTGCTAGTGGAATTCCGACAGAAACCTACGAGCAGTACTTC.

The chain is built from TRBV6-1 and TRBJ1-5; D unresolved. Germline CDR1 and CDR2: MNHNS and SASEGT. The V end was cut by 4 bases, the J end by 2 bases, with 9 bases between. The CDR3 length is 14 residues. The CDR3: CASSADPGNQPQHF. Written as DNA, the CDR3 is TGTGCCAGCAGTGCGGACCCTGGCAATCAGCCCCAGCATTTT.

The gene calls are TRBV29-1 and TRBJ2-1, with 8 bases lining up with TRBD1. The V gene end was trimmed by 6 bases and the J gene end by 7 bases; junction bases not matched to a gene: 5. The CDR3 contains 12 residues. Germline assignment: CDR1 SQVTM and CDR2 ANQGSEA. The DNA for the CDR3 is TGCAGCGTCCGACAGGGGTCAAATGAGCAGTTCTTC. Protein product: CSVRQGSNEQFF.

This rearrangement joins TRBV28 to TRBJ1-4; D unclear. V lost 6 bases and J 6 bases, leaving 17 bases between the germline ends. The CDR3 contains 15 residues. Germline-derived CDR1 and CDR2 are MDHEN and SYDVKM. CDR3: CASSSQDILDEKLFF. The CDR3 DNA follows: TGTGCCAGCAGCAGCCAAGACATTCTGGATGAAAAACTGTTTTTT.

The V and J genes are TRBV7-9 and TRBJ2-2, with D perhaps assigned TRBD1 or TRBD2 (6 bases each). The CDR3 totals 14 residues. V gave up 5 bases and J gave up 8 bases, with 15 bases separating them. Germline V gene lookup returns CDR1 SEHNR and CDR2 FQNEAQ (reference sequence). The DNA for the CDR3 is TGTGCCAGCAGCCCCGTACAGGGAGGTGGGGAGCTGTTTTTT. This translates into CASSPVQGGGELFF. The full variable domain, completed using reference TRBV7-9 and TRBJ2-2, is DTGVSQNPRHKITKRGQNVTFRCDPISEHNRLYWYRQTLGQGPEFLTYFQNEAQLEKSRLLSDRFSAERPKGSFSTLEIQRTEQGDSAMYLCASSPVQGGGELFFGEGSRLTVL.

This clone was counted a single time. This chain joins TRBV10-2 and TRBJ1-2, with 8 bases identical to TRBD1. The CDR3 has 14 amino acids. Germline CDR1 WSHSY, CDR2 SAAADI. V shed 6 bases, J shed 0 bases, and the junction held 3 bases outside the gene matches. The CDR3 region is CASRDRDPNYGYTF. DNA of the CDR3: TGCGCCAGCAGGGACAGGGATCCTAACTATGGCTACACCTTC.

This chain's CDR3 is CASSQDTGVNEKLFF. CDR3 sequence (DNA): TGTGCCAGCAGCCAAGATACAGGAGTTAATGAAAAACTGTTTTTT. This chain links TRBV14 with TRBJ1-4; TRBD1 is a possible D gene (5 bases). The CDR3 sequence is 15 residues long. CDR1 is SGHDN and CDR2 is FVKESK in the germline V gene. V lost 0 bases and J lost 4, with 9 bases in between.

V usage is TRBV11-2 and J usage is TRBJ1-1; tentatively, D is TRBD1 (5 bases). The CDR3 extends over 14 amino acids. V dropped 4 bases and J dropped 5 bases, with 14 bases sitting between them. Germline values: CDR1 SGHAT, CDR2 FQNNGV. CDR3 residues: CASSWRGGGTEAFF. The CDR3 bases are TGTGCCAGCAGCTGGAGGGGTGGAGGAACTGAAGCTTTCTTT.

The CDR3: CASSLGFGSGANVLTF. The DNA of the CDR3 is TGTGCCAGCAGCTTGGGATTTGGCTCTGGGGCCAACGTCCTGACTTTC. The V and J genes are TRBV5-4 and TRBJ2-6; D remains ambiguous. This CDR3 is 16 amino acids long. The germline CDR1 and CDR2 sequences are SGHNT and YYREEE (reference sequence). Trimming cost V 0 bases and J 0 bases, with 7 bases left between them.

This sequence joins TRBV15 and TRBJ2-5, with 10 bases fitting TRBD2. This CDR3 has 16 amino acids. With 1 base clipped from V and 4 bases from J, the junction kept 6 bases outside the gene matches. CDR1 and CDR2 from the germline V gene are LNHNV and YYDKDF (reference sequence). Here the CDR3 reads CATSRVASGSGETQYF. CDR3 DNA: TGTGCCACCAGCAGAGTCGCTAGCGGGAGTGGAGAGACCCAGTACTTC. The whole variable domain, remainder taken from reference TRBV15 and TRBJ2-5, is DAMVIQNPRYQVTQFGKPVTLSCSQTLNHNVMYWYQQKSSQAPKLLFHYYDKDFNNEADTPDNFQSRRPNTSFCFLDIRSPGLGDTAMYLCATSRVASGSGETQYFGPGTRLLVL.

V is TRBV11-2 and J is TRBJ2-7, with D possibly TRBD2 on 5 matching bases. CDR1 SGHAT and CDR2 FQNNGV come from the germline V gene. V lost 8 bases and J 1 base, leaving 15 bases between the germline ends. This CDR3 spans 14 amino acids. The CDR3 nucleotides read TGTGCCAGCGTGGAGGCCGAAGGTTCCTACGAGCAGTACTTC. This translates into CASVEAEGSYEQYF.

The chain joins TRBV2 to TRBJ1-6, with D maybe TRBD1 (6 bases). Germline V gene lookup returns CDR1 SNHLY and CDR2 FYNNEI. Trimming removed 1 base at V and 9 bases at J, with 16 bases between. CDR3 length: 16 residues. CDR3 protein: CASSEGGRGGFSPLHF. The CDR3 nucleotides read TGTGCCAGCAGTGAAGGAGGCCGAGGGGGGTTTTCACCCCTCCACTTT.